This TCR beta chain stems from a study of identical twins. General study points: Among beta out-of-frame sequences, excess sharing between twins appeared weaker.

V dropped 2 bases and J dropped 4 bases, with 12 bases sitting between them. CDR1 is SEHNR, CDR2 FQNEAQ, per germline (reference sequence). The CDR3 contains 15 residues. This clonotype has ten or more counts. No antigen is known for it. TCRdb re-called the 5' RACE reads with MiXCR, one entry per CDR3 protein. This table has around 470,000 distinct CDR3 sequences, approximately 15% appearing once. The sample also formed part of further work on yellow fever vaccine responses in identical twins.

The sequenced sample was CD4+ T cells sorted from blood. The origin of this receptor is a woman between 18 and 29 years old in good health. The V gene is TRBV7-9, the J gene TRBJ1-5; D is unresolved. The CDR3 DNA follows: TGTGCCAGCAGCTTAAAAGGGTCCCCAAATCAGCCCCAGCATTTT. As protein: CASSLKGSPNQPQHF.